The rows below give T cell receptor beta chains drawn from one sample of a study of T cells of healthy individuals. One entry per CDR3 protein, called by TCRdb with MiXCR from the 5' RACE reads. In the table there are some 100,000 distinct CDR3 sequences, roughly a sixth of which are singletons. The source of these receptors is a human donor in good health. CDR3s include the opening cysteine and the closing phenylalanine or tryptophan. D genes are given only for firm matches. Clone size is shown for a subset of rows, as once, few, many or a class of expanded clone.

v_call,j_call,clone_size,d_call,cdr3_aa,cdr3_nt
TRBV11-2,TRBJ2-1,many,NA,CASSLAWIKRRPYNEQFF,TGTGCCAGCAGCTTAGCCTGGATAAAGCGGAGGCCCTACAATGAGCAGTTCTTC
TRBV2,TRBJ2-5,few,TRBD2,CASSRGEVHPETQYF,TGTGCCAGCAGTCGGGGGGAGGTCCACCCAGAGACCCAGTACTTC
TRBV10-3,TRBJ2-7,few,NA,CAIRGDPTGEQYF,TGTGCCATCAGGGGGGACCCCACGGGAGAGCAGTACTTC
TRBV3-1,TRBJ1-4,NA,NA,CASSHWGRTSDEKLFF,TGTGCCAGCAGCCATTGGGGGCGCACTTCAGATGAAAAACTGTTTTTT
TRBV20-1,TRBJ2-7,few,NA,CSAIDRTYEQYF,TGCAGTGCCATCGACAGGACCTACGAGCAGTACTTC
TRBV6-2/TRBV6-3,TRBJ1-4,NA,NA,CASSSQATRDEKLFF,TGTGCCAGCAGTTCCCAGGCTACACGGGATGAAAAACTGTTTTTT
TRBV27,TRBJ1-1,NA,TRBD1,CASSPTGGTEAFF,TGTGCCAGCAGTCCAACAGGGGGAACTGAAGCTTTCTTT
TRBV20-1,TRBJ1-2,few,NA,CSATEGYGYTF,TGCAGTGCTACAGAGGGGTATGGCTACACCTTC
TRBV15,TRBJ2-1,few,NA,CATSRDRVGNEQFF,TGTGCCACCAGCAGAGATAGGGTTGGCAATGAGCAGTTCTTC
TRBV4-2,TRBJ2-2,NA,NA,CASSQRMVNTGELFF,TGTGCCAGCAGCCAACGAATGGTGAACACCGGGGAGCTGTTTTTT
TRBV7-6,TRBJ2-1,few,TRBD2,CASSAAGAYNEQFF,TGTGCCAGCAGCGCAGCGGGAGCTTACAATGAGCAGTTCTTC